One sample yielded the 28 T cell receptor beta chains listed below, sequenced in a study of CD8 T cells in ankylosing spondylitis. Their antigens are not known. Study-wide points: Blood of patients with ankylosing spondylitis appeared to be characterized by a TCR beta motif of roughly eight highly homologous variants.

TCRdb used MiXCR to reprocess the 5' RACE reads, holding one entry per CDR3 protein. The data contain more than 500,000 distinct CDR3 sequences, about 5.4% of them singletons. Material: blood, either unsorted or a sorted T cell fraction (not recorded which). These receptors were collected from a male donor with ankylosing spondylitis.

This clonotype was observed at least ten times. This sequence joins TRBV6-1 and TRBJ2-2; 14 nucleotides align to TRBD2. V shed 6 bases, J shed 7 bases, and the junction held 10 bases outside the gene matches. The germline gives CDR1 MNHNS, CDR2 SASEGT. This CDR3 comprises 17 residues. CDR3 DNA: TGTGCCAGCAGCCGCCGACTAGCGGGAGGGCCTTACGGGGAGCTGTTTTTT. Protein: CASSRRLAGGPYGELFF.

This clonotype was counted ten times or more. The gene calls are TRBV5-1 and TRBJ2-3; D uncertain. Trimming shortened V by 0 bases and J by 0 bases, and 17 bases separated the two germline ends. CDR1 and CDR2 from the germline V gene are SGHRS and YFSETQ. The CDR3 consists of 18 residues. CDR3 bases: TGCGCCAGCAGCTTGGCCCGGTTGGAAGGAGTGAGCACAGATACGCAGTATTTT. As protein: CASSLARLEGVSTDTQYF.

This clonotype was recorded a few times. The V call is TRBV5-1, the J call TRBJ1-4; D perhaps matches TRBD1 (6 bases). This CDR3 spans 14 amino acids. Germline-derived CDR1 and CDR2 are SGHRS and YFSETQ. V lost 6 bases to trimming and J lost 2 bases, with 11 bases between them. DNA for the CDR3: TGCGCCAGCAAGAAGGGGGAGACTAATGAAAAACTGTTTTTT. It is translated as CASKKGETNEKLFF.

The chain uses TRBV28 and TRBJ1-4, with D maybe TRBD1 (6 bases). Germline assignment: CDR1 MDHEN and CDR2 SYDVKM. Trimming shortened V by 6 bases and J by 8 bases, and 22 bases separated the two germline ends. This CDR3 is built from 16 residues. CDR3 coding DNA: TGTGCCAGCAGGGCACCAACAGGGTTAGGTGAAGAAAAACTGTTTTTT. Encoded protein: CASRAPTGLGEEKLFF.

There are many counts of this clonotype. The genes are TRBV11-2 and TRBJ1-3; D unresolved. CDR3 length: 17 residues. Germline loops: CDR1 SGHAT, CDR2 FQNNGV. V was pared by 1 base and J by 5 bases, with 18 bases between. In DNA form, the CDR3 reads TGTGCCAGCAGCTTAGGTCCGGCAGCCACTTTTAGAAACACCATATATTTT. Amino acid sequence: CASSLGPAATFRNTIYF.

This clonotype occurred many times. The V and J genes are TRBV5-5 and TRBJ2-7; no definite D call. V lost 4 bases to trimming and J lost 2 bases, with 13 bases between them. The germline CDR1 and CDR2 sequences are SGHKS and YYEKEE (reference sequence). CDR3 size: 14 residues. In DNA, the CDR3 is TGTGCCAGCAGCCCGCCTTTTACCACCTACGAGCAGTACTTC. Protein product: CASSPPFTTYEQYF.

This sequence joins TRBV28 and TRBJ1-1; the D is unclear. Germline CDR1 and CDR2: MDHEN and SYDVKM. The CDR3 has 13 residues. The ends were cut back, 4 bases at V and 6 bases at J, with 12 bases in the middle. The CDR3 DNA follows: TGTGCCAGCAGTTCCCCCATGGATGCTGAAGCTTTCTTT. Translated, it gives CASSSPMDAEAFF.

The J gene is TRBJ1-3, the V gene TRBV3-1; D is possibly TRBD1 (5 bases). There are 11 residues in the CDR3. Trimming removed 6 bases from V and 15 bases from J, with 15 bases in between. Germline CDR1 reads LGHDT; CDR2 reads YNNKEL (reference sequence). CDR3 loop: CASRGRGGEYF. As DNA, the CDR3 is TGTGCCAGCAGGGGACGGGGTGGAGAATATTTT.

The chain recombines TRBV3-1 with TRBJ1-6; D gene uncertain. The CDR3 spans 15 residues. The V end was cut by 2 bases, the J end by 6 bases, with 11 bases between. Germline CDR1 is LGHDT and CDR2 is YNNKEL (reference sequence). CDR3 loop: CASSQPGNLNSPLHF. The CDR3 coding sequence is TGTGCCAGCAGCCAACCGGGGAACCTTAATTCACCCCTCCACTTT.

DNA of the CDR3: TGTGCCAGCAGCCAAGGTTCTGGCGGGGGGGACACCGGGGAGCTGTTTTTT. Protein: CASSQGSGGGDTGELFF. V usage is TRBV4-2 and J usage is TRBJ2-2; 9 nucleotides align to TRBD2. The germline V gene has CDR1 LGHNA and CDR2 YNFKEQ. The V gene end was trimmed by 1 base and the J gene end by 3 bases; junction bases not matched to a gene: 6. The length of the CDR3 is 17 residues.

This clonotype occurred a few times. CDR3 DNA: TGTGCCAGCAGCCAAGTTAGACGGGGGGTGAATGAGCAGTTCTTC. It translates to CASSQVRRGVNEQFF. V is TRBV4-2 and J is TRBJ2-1; 7 nucleotides match TRBD2. V dropped 1 base and J dropped 7; count of bases not matched to a gene: 7. This CDR3 contains 15 residues. CDR1 is LGHNA, CDR2 YNFKEQ, per germline.

Ten or more counts support this clonotype. The V call is TRBV12-3 or TRBV12-4, the J call TRBJ2-1, with TRBD1 identical over 9 bases. The CDR3 extends over 16 amino acids. The trim removed 2 bases at V and 7 bases at J, leaving 9 bases unmatched. CDR3 sequence: CASSLPQGANLNEQFF. DNA for the CDR3: TGTGCCAGCAGTTTACCACAGGGGGCAAACCTGAATGAGCAGTTCTTC.

The table lists this clonotype with many counts. The V and J genes are TRBV5-1 and TRBJ2-1; no clear D. CDR3 length: 14 residues. CDR1 and CDR2 from the germline V gene are SGHRS and YFSETQ. Trimming removed 6 bases at V and 3 bases at J, with 13 bases between. The CDR3 here is CASMPRSGYNEQFF. The CDR3 DNA reads as TGCGCCAGCATGCCCCGGTCAGGCTACAATGAGCAGTTCTTC.

The rearrangement uses TRBV9 and TRBJ2-7, with 8 positions matching TRBD2. V trimming: 2 bases; J trimming: 2 bases; junction bases outside the gene matches: 6. Germline V gene sequence: CDR1 SGDLS, CDR2 YYNGEE. This CDR3 is 15 amino acids long. CDR3 amino acids: CASSVLPGLAYEQYF. The CDR3 bases are TGTGCCAGCAGCGTCCTACCGGGACTAGCCTACGAGCAGTACTTC.

This clonotype was observed many times. The chain uses TRBV12-3 or TRBV12-4 and TRBJ2-3, with D unresolved. Between the trimmed V and J ends, which lost 3 bases and 1 base, there was a span of 5 bases. The CDR3 totals 13 residues. CDR3 region: CASSFMGTDTQYF. The CDR3 DNA reads TGTGCCAGCAGTTTCATGGGCACAGATACGCAGTATTTT.

For this clonotype: The junction departs from germline at one end; a sequencing error may be responsible. V is TRBV28 and J is TRBJ2-3; D perhaps matches TRBD1 (6 bases). CDR3 length equals 16 residues. Germline V gene data show CDR1 as MDHEN and CDR2 as SYDVKM. CDR3: CASRRLEQGIFNTQNF. The CDR3, as DNA: TGTGCCAGCAGACGACTGGAACAGGGAATTTTTAATACGCAGAATTTT.

This chain joins TRBV14 and TRBJ2-5; D gene unclear. Germline V CDR1 and CDR2: SGHDN, FVKESK. V was pared by 0 bases and J by 2 bases, with 10 bases between. The CDR3 extends over 15 amino acids. The CDR3 loop is CASSQDWSAQETQYF. In DNA, the CDR3 is TGTGCCAGCAGCCAAGATTGGTCAGCTCAAGAGACCCAGTACTTC. Drawing the rest from reference TRBV14 and TRBJ2-5, the complete variable domain is EAGVTQFPSHSVIEKGQTVTLRCDPISGHDNLYWYRRVMGKEIKFLLHFVKESKQDESGMPNNRFLAERTGGTYSTLKVQPAELEDSGVYFCASSQDWSAQETQYFGPGTRLLVL.

This clonotype was seen ten or more times. For the CDR3, the DNA is TGCAGTGCTAGAGCCAGGGCGATATTACCCAATCAGCCCCAGCATTTT. This translates into CSARARAILPNQPQHF. This chain connects TRBV20-1 to TRBJ1-5, with D perhaps matching TRBD1 (5 bases). This CDR3 contains 16 residues. V lost 1 base and J 3 bases, leaving 16 bases between the germline ends. The V gene's germline CDR1 is DFQATT and CDR2 SNEGSKA (reference sequence).

Many counts were recorded for this clonotype. The chain uses TRBV20-1 and TRBJ2-7; 7 positions match TRBD1. This CDR3 is built from 15 residues. With 5 bases clipped from V and 2 bases from J, the junction kept 12 bases outside the gene matches. CDR1 is DFQATT, CDR2 SNEGSKA, per germline (reference sequence). CDR3 sequence: CSAGRQGLGPYEQYF. The CDR3, as DNA: TGCAGTGCTGGAAGACAGGGTCTTGGTCCCTACGAGCAGTACTTC.

The J gene is TRBJ1-1, the V gene TRBV5-5, with 8 bases matching TRBD1. CDR3 length equals 14 residues. The germline CDR1 and CDR2 sequences are SGHKS and YYEKEE (reference sequence). After removal of 1 base from V and 11 bases from J, the junction contained 10 bases not matched to a gene. The CDR3 nucleotides are TGTGCCAGCAGCTTGCAGGGGGCGCTGAGGGGCGCTTTCTTT. Translated, it gives CASSLQGALRGAFF. Drawing the rest from reference TRBV5-5 and TRBJ1-1, the complete variable domain is DAGVTQSPTHLIKTRGQQVTLRCSPISGHKSVSWYQQVLGQGPQFIFQYYEKEERGRGNFPDRFSARQFPNYSSELNVNALLLGDSALYLCASSLQGALRGAFFGQGTRLTVV.

This clonotype was observed a handful of times. The J gene is TRBJ2-7, the V gene TRBV27; TRBD1 aligns across 10 bases. Germline CDR1 is MNHEY and CDR2 is SMNVEV (reference sequence). The CDR3 is 13 amino acids. Germline trimming cut 4 bases from V and 8 bases from J; bases unmatched to any gene: 5. This CDR3 reads CASSWTGGNKQYF. In nucleotides, the CDR3 is TGTGCCAGCAGTTGGACAGGGGGTAATAAGCAGTACTTC.

This clonotype was detected only a few times. The V call is TRBV6-1, the J call TRBJ2-2; either TRBD1 or TRBD2 may supply D (6 bases each). Per germline, CDR1 MNHNS and CDR2 SASEGT. V shed 6 bases and J shed 6 bases, with 17 bases lying between them. This CDR3 spans 15 amino acids. CDR3 region: CASRTPTGTSGELFF. The CDR3 DNA reads as TGTGCCAGCAGGACTCCTACAGGGACTTCCGGGGAGCTGTTTTTT.

This clonotype was counted only a few times. This rearrangement joins TRBV28 to TRBJ1-1; 12 bases map to TRBD1. Losses at the gene ends were 5 bases for V and 6 bases for J; bases not matched to a gene: 7. Germline CDR1 is MDHEN and CDR2 is SYDVKM. The CDR3 covers 15 residues. CDR3 loop: CASSPGTGGLSEAFF. For the CDR3, the DNA is TGTGCCAGCAGTCCCGGGACAGGGGGCCTGTCTGAAGCTTTCTTT.

This clonotype was seen at least ten times. The V gene is TRBV29-1, the J gene TRBJ2-7; 9 bases are shared with TRBD1. Germline-derived CDR1 and CDR2 are SQVTM and ANQGSEA. V lost 6 bases and J lost 5; bases outside the gene matches: 5. This CDR3 has 12 amino acids. The CDR3 is CSVDRGYHEQYF. The CDR3 region has the DNA TGCAGCGTGGACAGGGGATACCACGAGCAGTACTTC.

In DNA, the CDR3 is TGTGCCAGCAGCCGTCCAGGGGCCGCCTACAATGAGCAGTTCTTC. Protein product: CASSRPGAAYNEQFF. This sequence joins TRBV7-9 and TRBJ2-1; a possible D gene is TRBD1 (6 bases). Germline CDR1 and CDR2: SEHNR and FQNEAQ (reference sequence). The CDR3 consists of 15 residues. The V end lost 5 bases, the J end lost 2 bases, and 13 bases lay between the germline ends.

This clonotype has only a few counts. The V call is TRBV5-1, the J call TRBJ1-2; no clear D. Trimming stripped 7 bases from V and 6 bases from J, with 22 bases between. Germline-derived CDR1 and CDR2 are SGHRS and YFSETQ. This CDR3 comprises 15 residues. CDR3 region: CASSRTTDQLDGYTF. The CDR3 bases are TGCGCCAGCTCGAGAACTACTGACCAGCTCGATGGCTACACCTTC.

This clonotype was seen repeatedly, ten times or more. The CDR3 here is CASSQVGQGAGNEQFF. The CDR3, as DNA: TGTGCCAGCAGCCAAGTAGGGCAGGGGGCTGGCAATGAGCAGTTCTTC. The rearrangement links TRBV4-2 to TRBJ2-1, with 8 bases matching TRBD1. The ends lost 1 base at V and 6 bases at J; junction bases unmatched: 8. This CDR3 comprises 16 residues. Germline lookup yields CDR1 LGHNA and CDR2 YNFKEQ.

This clonotype was detected ten times or more. The gene calls are TRBV7-2 and TRBJ2-4; possible D gene TRBD1, 6 bases. Per the germline V gene, CDR1 is SGHTA and CDR2 is FQGNSA. The CDR3 is made up of 14 amino acids. V was shortened by 5 bases and J by 14 bases, with 22 bases between the two germline ends. CDR3 sequence: CASSMIPGHWNKYF. In nucleotides, the CDR3 is TGTGCCAGCAGCATGATCCCGGGACACTGGAATAAGTACTTC.